The entry below gives a single T cell receptor beta chain sequence along with its context. TCRdb's table, derived via immunoSEQ multiplex PCR, lists solely in-frame clones and lacks some. The table shows some 94,000 clones, with roughly 72% occurring only once. This entry comes from a study of blood T cell repertoires in COVID-19. Germline V gene sequence: CDR1 SGHAT, CDR2 FQNNGV. Unmatched junction bases numbered 1, after V lost 1 base and J lost 1 base. This CDR3 comprises 15 residues. The TCR originated in a woman in her sixties in a cohort sampled during active or convalescent COVID-19. This chain links TRBV11-2 with TRBJ1-2; 9 bases agree with TRBD1. The specimen was peripheral blood. The CDR3 spells CASSLGQGVNYGYTF. In nucleotides, the CDR3 is TGTGCCAGCAGCTTAGGACAGGGGGTTAACTATGGCTACACCTTC.